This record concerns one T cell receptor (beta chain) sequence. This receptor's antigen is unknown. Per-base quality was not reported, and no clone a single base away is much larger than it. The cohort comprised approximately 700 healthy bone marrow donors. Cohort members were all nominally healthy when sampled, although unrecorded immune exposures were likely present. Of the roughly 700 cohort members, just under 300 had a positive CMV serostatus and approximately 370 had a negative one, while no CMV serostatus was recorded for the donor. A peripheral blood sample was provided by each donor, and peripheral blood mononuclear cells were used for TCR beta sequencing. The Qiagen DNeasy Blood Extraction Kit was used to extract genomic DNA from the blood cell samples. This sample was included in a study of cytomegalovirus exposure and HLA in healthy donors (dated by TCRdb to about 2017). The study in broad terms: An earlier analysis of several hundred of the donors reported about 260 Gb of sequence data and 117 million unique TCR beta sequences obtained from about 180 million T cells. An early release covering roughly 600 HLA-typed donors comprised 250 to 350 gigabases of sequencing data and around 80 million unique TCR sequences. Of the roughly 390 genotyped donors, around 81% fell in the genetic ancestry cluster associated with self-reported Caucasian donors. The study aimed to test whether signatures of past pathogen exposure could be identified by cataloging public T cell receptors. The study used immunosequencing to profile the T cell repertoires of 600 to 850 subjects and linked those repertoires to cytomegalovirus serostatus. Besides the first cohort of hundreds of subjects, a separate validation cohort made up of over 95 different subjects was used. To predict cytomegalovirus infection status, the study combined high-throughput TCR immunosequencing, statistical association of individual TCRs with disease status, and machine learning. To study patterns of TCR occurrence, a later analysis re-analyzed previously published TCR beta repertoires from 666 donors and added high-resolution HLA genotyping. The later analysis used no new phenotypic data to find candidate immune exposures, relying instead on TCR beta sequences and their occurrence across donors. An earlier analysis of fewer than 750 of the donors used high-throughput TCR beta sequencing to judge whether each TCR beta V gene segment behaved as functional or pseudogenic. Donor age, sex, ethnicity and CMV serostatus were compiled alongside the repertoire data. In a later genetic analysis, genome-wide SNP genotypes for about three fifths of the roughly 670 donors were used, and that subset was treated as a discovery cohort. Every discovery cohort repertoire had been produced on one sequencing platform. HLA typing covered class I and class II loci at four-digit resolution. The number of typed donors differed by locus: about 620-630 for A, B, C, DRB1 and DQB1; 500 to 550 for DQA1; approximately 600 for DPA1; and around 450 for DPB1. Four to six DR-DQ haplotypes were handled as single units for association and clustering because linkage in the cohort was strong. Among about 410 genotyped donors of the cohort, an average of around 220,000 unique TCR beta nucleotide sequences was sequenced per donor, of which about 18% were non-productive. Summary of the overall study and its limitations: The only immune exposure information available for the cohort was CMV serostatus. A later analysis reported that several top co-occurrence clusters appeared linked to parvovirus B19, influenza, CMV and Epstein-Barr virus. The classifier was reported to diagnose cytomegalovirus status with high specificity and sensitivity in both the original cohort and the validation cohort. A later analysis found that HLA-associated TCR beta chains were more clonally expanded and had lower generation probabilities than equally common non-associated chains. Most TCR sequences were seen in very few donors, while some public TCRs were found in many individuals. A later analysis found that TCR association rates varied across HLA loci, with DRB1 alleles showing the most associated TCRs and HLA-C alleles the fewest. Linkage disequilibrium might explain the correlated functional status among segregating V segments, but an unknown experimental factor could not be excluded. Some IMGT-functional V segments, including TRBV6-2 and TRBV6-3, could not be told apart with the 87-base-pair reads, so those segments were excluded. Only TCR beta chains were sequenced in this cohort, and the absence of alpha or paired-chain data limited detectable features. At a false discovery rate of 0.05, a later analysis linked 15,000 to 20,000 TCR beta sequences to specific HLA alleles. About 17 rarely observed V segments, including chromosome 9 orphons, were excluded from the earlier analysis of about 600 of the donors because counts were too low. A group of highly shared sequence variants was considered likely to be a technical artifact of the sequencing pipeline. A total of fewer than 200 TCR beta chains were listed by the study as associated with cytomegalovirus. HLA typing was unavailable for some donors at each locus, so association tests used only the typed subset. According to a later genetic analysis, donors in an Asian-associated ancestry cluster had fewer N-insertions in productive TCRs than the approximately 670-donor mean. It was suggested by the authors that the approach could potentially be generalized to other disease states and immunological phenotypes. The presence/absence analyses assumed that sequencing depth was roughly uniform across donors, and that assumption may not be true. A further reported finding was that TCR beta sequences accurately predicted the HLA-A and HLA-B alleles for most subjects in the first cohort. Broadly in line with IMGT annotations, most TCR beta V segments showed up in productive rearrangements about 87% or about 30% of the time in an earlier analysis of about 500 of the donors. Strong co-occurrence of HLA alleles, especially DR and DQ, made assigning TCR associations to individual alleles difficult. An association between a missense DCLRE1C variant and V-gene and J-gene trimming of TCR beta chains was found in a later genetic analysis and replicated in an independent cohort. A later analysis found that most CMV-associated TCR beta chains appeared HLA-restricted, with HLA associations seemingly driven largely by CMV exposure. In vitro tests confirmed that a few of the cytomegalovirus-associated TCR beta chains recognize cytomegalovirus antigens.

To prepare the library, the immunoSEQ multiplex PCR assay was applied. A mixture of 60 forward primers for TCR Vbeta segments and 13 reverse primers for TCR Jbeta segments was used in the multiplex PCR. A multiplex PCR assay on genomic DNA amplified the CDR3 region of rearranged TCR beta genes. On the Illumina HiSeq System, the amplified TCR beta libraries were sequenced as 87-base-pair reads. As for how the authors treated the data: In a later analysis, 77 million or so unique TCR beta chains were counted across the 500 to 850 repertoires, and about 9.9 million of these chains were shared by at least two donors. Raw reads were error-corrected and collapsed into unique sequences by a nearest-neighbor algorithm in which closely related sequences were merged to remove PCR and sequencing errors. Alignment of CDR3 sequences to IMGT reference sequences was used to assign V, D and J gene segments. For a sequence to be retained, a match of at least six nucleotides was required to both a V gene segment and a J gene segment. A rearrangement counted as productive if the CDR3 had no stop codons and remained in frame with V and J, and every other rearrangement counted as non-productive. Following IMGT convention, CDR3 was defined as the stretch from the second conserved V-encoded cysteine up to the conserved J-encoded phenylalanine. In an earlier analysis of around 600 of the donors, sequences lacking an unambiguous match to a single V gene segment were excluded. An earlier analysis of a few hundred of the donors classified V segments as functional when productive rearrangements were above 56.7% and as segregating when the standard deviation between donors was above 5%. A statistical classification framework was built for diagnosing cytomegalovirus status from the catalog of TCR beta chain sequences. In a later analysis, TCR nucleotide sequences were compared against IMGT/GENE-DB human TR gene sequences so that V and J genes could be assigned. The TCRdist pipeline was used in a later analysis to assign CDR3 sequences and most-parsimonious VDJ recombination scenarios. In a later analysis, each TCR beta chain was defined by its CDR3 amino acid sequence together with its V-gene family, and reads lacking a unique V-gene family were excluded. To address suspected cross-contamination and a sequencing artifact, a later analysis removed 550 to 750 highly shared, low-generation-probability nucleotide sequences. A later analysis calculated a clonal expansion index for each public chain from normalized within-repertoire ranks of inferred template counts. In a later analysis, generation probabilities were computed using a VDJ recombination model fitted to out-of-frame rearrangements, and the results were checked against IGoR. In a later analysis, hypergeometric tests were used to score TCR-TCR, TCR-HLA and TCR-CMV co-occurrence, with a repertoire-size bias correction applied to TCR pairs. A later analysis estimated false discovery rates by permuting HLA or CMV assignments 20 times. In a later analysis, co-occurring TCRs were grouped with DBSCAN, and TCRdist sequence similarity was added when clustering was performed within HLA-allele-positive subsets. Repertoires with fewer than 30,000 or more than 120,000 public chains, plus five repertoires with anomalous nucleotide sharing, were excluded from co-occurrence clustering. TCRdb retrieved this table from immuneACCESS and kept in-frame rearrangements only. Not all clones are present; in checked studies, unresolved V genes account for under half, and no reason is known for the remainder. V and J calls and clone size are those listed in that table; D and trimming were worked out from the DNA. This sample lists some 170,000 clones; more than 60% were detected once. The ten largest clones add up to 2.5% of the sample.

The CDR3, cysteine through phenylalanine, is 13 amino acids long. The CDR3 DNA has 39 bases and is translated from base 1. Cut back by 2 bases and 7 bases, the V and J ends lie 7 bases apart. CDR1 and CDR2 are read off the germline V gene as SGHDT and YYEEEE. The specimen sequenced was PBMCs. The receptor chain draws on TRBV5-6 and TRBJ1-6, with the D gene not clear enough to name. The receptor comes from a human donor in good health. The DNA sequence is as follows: TGTGCCAGCAGCTTCCACAGAAATTCACCCCTCCACTTT. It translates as CASSFHRNSPLHF.